A single count supports the clone carrying this T cell receptor beta chain. Its matching antigen is unknown. Time point in this sample: baseline pretreatment blood. Treatment indicated: 15 Gy SBRT to primary tumor, nephrectomy 4 weeks later. Serial blood draws occurred at baseline and 2 and 4 weeks post-SBRT. The patient's renal cell carcinoma had clear cell pathology. This specimen comes from a study of radiation and T cells in renal cell carcinoma. Points from the study as a whole: In blood, top tumor clones expanded by 2 weeks, shrinking by 4. No pretreatment tumor biopsies were available for baseline clonotypes.

Assay: immunoSEQ multiplex PCR; the TCRdb copy retains only in-frame clones and omits some. The data show 110,000 to 150,000 clones, with 70% to 90% seen just once and around 12% held by the top ten. The CDR3 covers 15 residues. V lost 5 bases to trimming and J lost 1 base, with 14 bases between them. From germline, CDR1 is MNHEY and CDR2 SVGAGI. The chain carries TRBV6-5 and TRBJ1-1, with a tentative D call TRBD1 (5 bases). The material was blood, obtained from a patient whose treatment included radiotherapy and nephrectomy. This TCR was sampled from a woman between 50 and 59 years old with renal cell carcinoma. For the CDR3, the DNA is TGTGCCAGCAGTCCTCAGGGACCTAGGAACACTGAAGCTTTCTTT. This sequence encodes CASSPQGPRNTEAFF.